This T cell receptor beta chain is drawn from a study of blood T cell repertoires in COVID-19. Across the study: The United States, Italy and Spain were the sources of the acute and convalescent COVID-19 samples. PBMCs, B-cell-depleted T cells, or T cells provided the cDNA or gDNA that made up the material.

Authors' methods: Counts of nucleated cells, estimated from reference gene primer amplification, were obtained. Data came from immunoSEQ multiplex PCR; TCRdb stores just in-frame clones and leaves some out. The V and J calls and clone size are taken from that table; D and trimming were inferred from the DNA. The table shows 150,000 or so clones, with approximately 79% occurring only once. Germline values: CDR1 MDHEN, CDR2 SYDVKM. The length of the CDR3 is 14 residues. Trimming cost V 2 bases and J 4 bases, with 11 bases left between them. The clonotype originates from an elderly woman with acute or convalescent COVID-19. Input material: peripheral blood. This rearrangement joins TRBV28 to TRBJ1-1, with D unresolved. CDR3 in DNA: TGTGCCAGCAGTTTAACGGTTGGAGCCACTGAAGCTTTCTTT. This codes for CASSLTVGATEAFF.